This TCR beta chain was sequenced for a study of glioma-infiltrating T cells. About the research overall: Blood libraries targeted 4.5- to 10-fold coverage of 910,000 or so T cells. The study, taken as a whole, reports: Gliomas, especially low-grade, showed above-expected tissue-blood divergence; non-neoplastic patients showed below. Shared blood CDR3 signature motifs marked patients with low tissue-blood divergence.

Using RNA template, CDR3s of TCR alpha and beta were amplified with iRepertoire arm-PCR. Input was roughly 95-400 ng of tissue mRNA or PBMC total RNA. TCRdb processed the multiplex PCR reads anew with MiXCR; each CDR3 protein has one entry. Of 400,000 or so distinct CDR3 sequences detected, more than 35% appear once; the ten largest clones hold around 12%. CDR3 length: 12 amino acids. Germline CDR1 MDHEN, CDR2 SYDVKM. Deletions cut 8 bases from V and 4 bases from J, with 8 bases between. The sample holds many counts of this clonotype. What it binds is not known. This TCR came from a human donor with low-grade glioma or glioblastoma, undergoing nonglioma brain surgery, or in good health (not recorded which). The V call is TRBV28, the J call TRBJ2-2, with D uncertain. Specimen: glioma tissue, nonneoplastic brain tissue, or PBMCs (not recorded which). In DNA, the CDR3 is TGTGCCAGCTTCGGGTTCACCGGGGAGCTGTTTTTT. Translation: CASFGFTGELFF.